This T cell receptor (beta chain) was obtained from a study of Ad26.COV2.S vaccination and SARS-CoV-2 variants. Broader study findings: Vaccine recipients had higher spike-specific TCR breadth than placebo recipients. It was reported that spike-specific CD8+ and CD4+ T cell responses were substantially broad after vaccination.

The sample's treatment: roughly 20 received Ad26.COV2.S at low or high dose, single or two shots; roughly five received placebo; per-sample allocation not given. All samples were drawn on day 63, counting from the first vaccine or placebo injection. Whoever gave the sample was an adult aged 18-55 years in Boston. In this sample, this clone turned up once. Its specificity is unknown. Sequencing used immunoSEQ multiplex PCR; TCRdb keeps in-frame clones, though not all of them. The sample holds hundreds of thousands of clones; around 89% are singletons and the top ten take over 1.3%. The CDR3 totals 13 residues. The germline gives CDR1 MNHNY, CDR2 SVGAGI (reference sequence). V was clipped by 5 bases and J by 6 bases, with 11 bases between them.

The origin of this receptor is a person between 18 and 65 years old who received the Ad26.COV2.S COVID-19 vaccine or a placebo. V and J are TRBV6-6 and TRBJ2-1; D ambiguous. Sequencing was performed on peripheral blood, taken in a trial of Ad26.COV2.S vaccine versus placebo. CDR3 bases: TGTGCCAGCAGTCGTAGCTTGGGCAATGAGCAGTTCTTC. As protein: CASSRSLGNEQFF.